The clone carrying this T cell receptor (beta chain) was counted a few times. This sample stems from a study of control samples from healthy donors and cancer patients. Clones were sequenced by immunoSEQ multiplex PCR, and TCRdb holds only the in-frame ones, with some missing. The profile covers approximately 100,000 clones, with approximately 92% appearing a single time and about 3% taken by the ten largest. V shed 5 bases and J shed 4 bases, with 23 bases lying between them. This CDR3 has 17 amino acids. Per the germline V gene, CDR1 is LNHDA and CDR2 is SQIVND (reference sequence). Sequencing input: blood. The TCR originated in a human donor in good health. The donor label of this sample is uncertain. The chain recombines TRBV19 with TRBJ1-1; possible D gene TRBD1, 6 bases. The CDR3: CASSPRTVSRLGTEAFF. The CDR3 region has the DNA TGTGCCAGTAGTCCCAGGACAGTATCTAGGTTGGGCACTGAAGCTTTCTTT.